One and the same sample provided the 10 T cell receptor beta chains below, sequenced in a study of identical twins. TCRdb independently ran MiXCR on the 5' RACE reads; one entry per CDR3 protein. The data hold about 220,000 distinct CDR3 sequences, with approximately 5.9% observed a single time. These records were also assigned to another study, of T cells expressing NK-cell markers.

The source material was CD8+ T cells sorted from blood. Receptors were obtained from a woman in her late teens or twenties in good health.

This clonotype was recorded many times. This chain links TRBV12-3 or TRBV12-4 with TRBJ2-7, with 7 nucleotides matching TRBD1. V lost 3 bases to trimming and J lost 0 bases; unmatched junction nucleotides: 5. The CDR3 consists of 15 residues. The CDR3 sequence is CASSFKGQISYEQYF. The CDR3 DNA is TGTGCCAGCAGTTTTAAGGGACAGATCTCCTACGAGCAGTACTTC.

This clonotype has ten or more counts. V is TRBV6-2 or TRBV6-3 and J is TRBJ2-5; D remains unclear. The V gene lost 2 bases and the J gene lost 5 bases, with 9 bases spanning the gap. The CDR3 has 13 amino acids. The germline gives CDR1 MNHEY, CDR2 SVGEGT. This CDR3 is CASSYEQSETQYF. The CDR3 DNA sequence: TGTGCCAGCAGTTACGAACAATCGGAGACCCAGTACTTC.

The chain has TRBV12-5 and TRBJ2-1; 7 positions agree with TRBD2. The trim removed 4 bases at V and 4 bases at J, leaving 19 bases unmatched. Germline CDR1 reads LGHNT; CDR2 reads FRNRAP. The CDR3 totals 19 residues. The CDR3, as DNA: TGTGCTAGTGGTTCCCCCCGAGGACTAGAAGGGGAGGGGTACAATGAGCAGTTCTTC. Translated: CASGSPRGLEGEGYNEQFF.

A few counts support this clonotype. The junction and the germline gene differ at one end; a read error may be behind it. The chain combines TRBV20-1 with TRBJ2-1; 9 bases line up with TRBD2. Germline V gene data show CDR1 as DFQATT and CDR2 as SNEGSKA (reference sequence). The CDR3 loop spans 17 amino acids. Written as DNA, the CDR3 is TGCTGTGCTAGAGATCGTGTTAGCGGGAGTCGGTACAATGAGCAGTTCTTC. Amino acids: CCARDRVSGSRYNEQFF.

V usage is TRBV10-3 and J usage is TRBJ2-7, with a tentative D call TRBD2 (7 bases). Between the trimmed V and J ends, which lost 11 bases and 5 bases, there was a span of 28 bases. The CDR3 contains 16 residues. Per the germline V gene, CDR1 is ENHRY and CDR2 is SYGVKD. The CDR3 DNA sequence: TGTGCCTCCTGGGGGGGTTTAGGGACACTTTTCCACGAGCAGTACTTC. Translated: CASWGGLGTLFHEQYF.

The table lists this clonotype with many counts. The genes are TRBV5-5 and TRBJ2-5; D call uncertain. Per the germline V gene, CDR1 is SGHKS and CDR2 is YYEKEE (reference sequence). The length of the CDR3 is 13 residues. V gave up 4 bases and J gave up 0 bases, with 7 bases separating them. CDR3 in amino acids: CASSPPYQETQYF. Here the CDR3 DNA reads TGTGCCAGCAGCCCGCCGTACCAAGAGACCCAGTACTTC.

This clonotype appeared many times. This rearrangement joins TRBV12-3 or TRBV12-4 to TRBJ2-2; D is unresolved. V was pared by 4 bases and J by 0 bases, with 12 bases between. The CDR3 extends over 16 amino acids. In nucleotides, the CDR3 is TGTGCCAGCAGTTACGACACCACGCCGAACACCGGGGAGCTGTTTTTT. It encodes CASSYDTTPNTGELFF.

This clonotype was seen a few times. This sequence joins TRBV7-6 and TRBJ1-5, with D perhaps matching TRBD1 (6 bases). V lost 2 bases to trimming and J lost 5 bases, with 13 bases between them. CDR3 length equals 15 residues. Germline CDR1 reads SGHVS; CDR2 reads FNYEAQ. The CDR3 nucleotides are TGTGCCAGCAGCTTAAGGTCCGGGGGCCATCAGCCCCAGCATTTT. This sequence encodes CASSLRSGGHQPQHF.

This clonotype has a count of ten or more. The chain is built from TRBV9 and TRBJ1-1; 7 nucleotides line up with TRBD1. The CDR3 sequence is 13 residues long. V shed 7 bases and J 1 base; nucleotides not matched to a gene: 4. Germline V lookup: CDR1 SGDLS, CDR2 YYNGEE. The CDR3: CASAGQQNTEAFF. CDR3 DNA sequence: TGTGCCAGCGCGGGACAGCAGAACACTGAAGCTTTCTTT.

In this sample, this clonotype turned up a few times. The chain combines TRBV7-8 with TRBJ1-4; D not resolved. Germline V gives CDR1 SGHVS, CDR2 FQNEAQ. This CDR3 spans 12 amino acids. Trimming took 3 bases from V and 5 from J, leaving 4 bases between them. CDR3 sequence reads: CASSFLNEKLFF. CDR3 DNA sequence: TGTGCCAGCAGCTTCCTCAATGAAAAACTGTTTTTT.